The 25 T cell receptor beta chains given below trace back to one sample, sequenced in a study of T cells after posttransplantation cyclophosphamide. Cyclophosphamide on days +3 and +4 followed busulfan-fludarabine conditioning and a marrow graft. Using immunoSEQ multiplex PCR, the repertoire was profiled, and TCRdb retains in-frame clones only, with some absent. The sample yields about 19,000 clones, roughly 70% seen once. Sequencing was performed on PBMCs, taken after an allogeneic stem cell transplant with post-transplant cyclophosphamide. Receptors were obtained from a male patient aged 30 to 40 who received an allogeneic stem cell transplant from a related donor, was CMV-positive, and had acute GVHD only. Some T cells may have come from the graft donor.

The V gene is TRBV28, the J gene TRBJ2-7; possible D gene TRBD1, 6 bases. V lost 4 bases, J lost 2 bases, and 15 bases lay in between. Germline values: CDR1 MDHEN, CDR2 SYDVKM. The CDR3 is 15 amino acids. CDR3 sequence reads: CASSSTSTGTYEQYF. CDR3 DNA: TGTGCCAGCAGTTCCACATCGACAGGCACCTACGAGCAGTACTTC.

The sample holds a few counts of this clone. V and J are TRBV4-1 and TRBJ2-3; 9 bases are shared with TRBD2. Germline CDR1 MGHRA, CDR2 YSYEKL. V lost 1 base and J lost 2; bases outside the gene matches: 10. The CDR3 is 18 amino acids. For the CDR3, the DNA is TGCGCCAGCAGCCAAGGTTATAGCGGGGGAGCCTTCACAGATACGCAGTATTTT. It translates to CASSQGYSGGAFTDTQYF.

V and J are TRBV25-1 and TRBJ1-2; 7 positions agree with TRBD1. This CDR3 comprises 12 residues. V dropped 6 bases and J dropped 4; count of bases not matched to a gene: 2. Germline CDR1 and CDR2: MGHDK and SYGVNS. CDR3 sequence: CASSRDSYGYTF. CDR3 in DNA: TGTGCCAGCAGCCGGGACAGCTATGGCTACACCTTC.

V is TRBV6-6 and J is TRBJ2-7, with 7 bases aligning to TRBD2. Losses at the gene ends were 2 bases for V and 7 bases for J; bases not matched to a gene: 5. The CDR3 has 13 amino acids. CDR1 is MNHNY and CDR2 is SVGAGI in the germline V gene (reference sequence). The CDR3 loop reads CASSYRQGGEQYF. DNA for the CDR3: TGTGCCAGCAGTTACCGGCAGGGAGGGGAGCAGTACTTC.

This clone was observed once. CDR3 amino acids: CASSLGSWETQYF. Here the CDR3 DNA reads TGCGCCAGCAGCTTGGGCAGTTGGGAGACCCAGTACTTC. The V and J genes are TRBV5-1 and TRBJ2-5; D remains ambiguous. Germline V lookup: CDR1 SGHRS, CDR2 YFSETQ. The CDR3 is 13 amino acids. The V gene lost 0 bases and the J gene lost 5 bases, with 8 bases spanning the gap.

The chain carries TRBV10-3 and TRBJ2-7, with D possibly matching TRBD1 (6 bases). Germline values: CDR1 ENHRY, CDR2 SYGVKD. The V gene lost 0 bases and the J gene lost 4 bases, with 13 bases spanning the gap. This CDR3 has 15 residues. CDR3 residues: CAISESQGSGYEQYF. CDR3 DNA: TGTGCCATCAGTGAGTCGCAGGGGTCGGGGTACGAGCAGTACTTC.

As concerns this clone: The sample has other DNA sequences that encode this CDR3 too. V and J are TRBV6-1 and TRBJ1-2; 10 nucleotides align to TRBD1. J lost 7 bases, V lost 3 bases, and 2 bases had no gene match. Germline loops: CDR1 MNHNS, CDR2 SASEGT. The CDR3 is 13 residues long. Here the CDR3 DNA reads TGTGCCAGCAGTGATAGGGACAGGGGTGGCTACACCTTC. Translation: CASSDRDRGGYTF.

This chain uses TRBV28 with TRBJ1-5, with no clear D. The CDR3 loop spans 12 amino acids. Germline CDR1 reads MDHEN; CDR2 reads SYDVKM. With 5 bases removed from V and 3 bases from J, the gap between germline ends came to 5 bases. The CDR3, as DNA: TGTGCCAGCAGTGGCCCCAATCAGCCCCAGCATTTT. Amino acids: CASSGPNQPQHF.

V usage is TRBV6-6 and J usage is TRBJ2-7, with D perhaps TRBD1 (5 bases). This CDR3 is built from 14 residues. Germline V lookup: CDR1 MNHNY, CDR2 SVGAGI (reference sequence). V shed 7 bases and J shed 0 bases, with 13 bases lying between them. The CDR3 region has the DNA TGTGCCAGCAAAGGACATTTGAGCTCCTACGAGCAGTACTTC. Residues: CASKGHLSSYEQYF.

This rearrangement joins TRBV2 to TRBJ1-2, with a weak D call TRBD1 (6 bases). This CDR3 is built from 14 residues. Germline V lookup: CDR1 SNHLY, CDR2 FYNNEI. V shed 6 bases and J shed 2 bases, with 13 bases lying between them. In DNA, the CDR3 is TGTGCCAGCAGCCGGGACACGACCAACTATGGCTACACCTTC. It codes for CASSRDTTNYGYTF.

The chain is built from TRBV30 and TRBJ2-7, with D unresolved. Germline CDR1 reads GTSNPN; CDR2 reads SVGIG (reference sequence). The V end lost 4 bases, the J end lost 2 bases, and 9 bases lay between the germline ends. The CDR3 covers 12 residues. CDR3 region: CAWNNSPYEQYF. The DNA for the CDR3 is TGTGCCTGGAATAACTCCCCCTACGAGCAGTACTTC.

CDR3: CAISPPGLAGYNEQFF. The CDR3 nucleotides read TGTGCCATCAGCCCCCCGGGACTAGCGGGGTACAATGAGCAGTTCTTC. V gene TRBV10-3 combines with J gene TRBJ2-1, with TRBD2 identical over 13 bases. Germline V CDR1 and CDR2: ENHRY, SYGVKD. J was trimmed by 4 bases and V by 6 bases; bases with no gene match: 6. The CDR3 is 16 residues long.

V gene TRBV6-1 combines with J gene TRBJ2-1, with D perhaps TRBD1 (6 bases). With 4 bases removed from V and 2 bases from J, the gap between germline ends came to 12 bases. The CDR3 length is 15 residues. The germline V gene has CDR1 MNHNS and CDR2 SASEGT. CDR3 sequence reads: CASSVDRTPYNEQFF. The CDR3 nucleotides read TGTGCCAGCAGTGTAGACAGGACACCCTACAATGAGCAGTTCTTC.

This clone was seen a few times. This chain uses TRBV11-1 with TRBJ1-1; D is ambiguous. Germline CDR1 SGHAT, CDR2 FQDESV (reference sequence). The CDR3 runs to 13 residues. Trimming stripped 1 base from V and 8 bases from J, with 11 bases between. DNA of the CDR3: TGTGCCAGCAGCTTAGATAGACAAACCGAAGCTTTCTTT. This sequence encodes CASSLDRQTEAFF.

For the CDR3, the DNA is TGTGCCAGCAGCTTAGAATTTGGCGTGACTAGCACAGATACGCAGTATTTT. This gives the protein CASSLEFGVTSTDTQYF. The gene calls are TRBV7-8 and TRBJ2-3, with no clear D. Trimming took off 1 base at V and 0 bases at J, with 14 bases between the two ends. The CDR3 sequence is 17 residues long. Germline CDR1 SGHVS, CDR2 FQNEAQ.

This clone was counted a single time. The chain carries TRBV7-4 and TRBJ2-6, with 7 bases matching TRBD1. Germline V gene lookup returns CDR1 SGHVT and CDR2 SQSDAQ. V was clipped by 3 bases and J by 0 bases; unmatched bases: 17. CDR3 length equals 21 residues. The CDR3 spells CASSFSSRQGPEHSGANVLTF. DNA for the CDR3: TGTGCCAGCAGCTTTAGCTCCAGACAGGGCCCGGAACACTCTGGGGCCAACGTCCTGACTTTC. Variable domain in full (rest from reference TRBV7-4 and TRBJ2-6): GAGVSQSPRYKVAKRGRDVALRCDSISGHVTLYWYRQTLGQGSEVLTYSQSDAQRDKSGRPSGRFSAERPERSVSTLKIQRTEQGDSAVYLCASSFSSRQGPEHSGANVLTFGAGSRLTVL.

This chain links TRBV7-8 with TRBJ1-5; the match to TRBD1 covers 7 bases. The V gene end was trimmed by 1 base and the J gene end by 6 bases; junction bases not matched to a gene: 6. The CDR3 is made up of 15 amino acids. CDR1 is SGHVS, CDR2 FQNEAQ, per germline. CDR3 protein: CASSLGGTVSQPQHF. CDR3 nucleotides: TGTGCCAGCAGCTTAGGGGGGACAGTGTCTCAGCCCCAGCATTTT.

This chain joins TRBV10-3 and TRBJ2-7; 12 bases are a match to TRBD1. The CDR3 has 15 amino acids. CDR1 and CDR2 from the germline V gene are ENHRY and SYGVKD. With 4 bases clipped from V and 2 bases from J, the junction kept 3 bases outside the gene matches. The CDR3 protein is CAISVGTGGAYEQYF. CDR3 sequence (DNA): TGTGCCATCAGTGTCGGGACAGGGGGCGCCTACGAGCAGTACTTC.

J is TRBJ2-7 and V is TRBV6-5; 7 bases match TRBD1. Germline loops: CDR1 MNHEY, CDR2 SVGAGI. The CDR3 spans 13 residues. V shed 8 bases and J 3 bases; nucleotides not matched to a gene: 7. This CDR3 reads CASQQGRLYEQYF. Written as DNA, the CDR3 is TGTGCCAGCCAACAGGGGAGACTCTACGAGCAGTACTTC.

This clone was observed a few times. The chain uses TRBV9 and TRBJ1-6, with D uncertain. The length of the CDR3 is 12 residues. Trimming cost V 4 bases and J 10 bases, with 9 bases left between them. Germline V gene data show CDR1 as SGDLS and CDR2 as YYNGEE. CDR3 bases: TGTGCCAGCAGCTCAAATAGATCACCCCTCCACTTT. Protein: CASSSNRSPLHF.

This clone showed up just once. The chain joins TRBV7-8 to TRBJ2-7; 9 bases align to TRBD1. The CDR3 sequence is 14 residues long. Germline V CDR1 and CDR2: SGHVS, FQNEAQ. The V and J ends lost 1 base and 4 bases, in that order; junction bases with no gene match: 2. The CDR3 loop is CASSLVGQGYEQYF. CDR3 DNA sequence: TGTGCCAGCAGCTTAGTTGGACAGGGGTACGAGCAGTACTTC.

V usage is TRBV19 and J usage is TRBJ1-5; 9 bases map to TRBD1. The CDR3 loop spans 15 amino acids. V dropped 3 bases and J dropped 5; count of bases not matched to a gene: 5. Germline V gene sequence: CDR1 LNHDA, CDR2 SQIVND (reference sequence). This chain's CDR3 is CASSMGTGMYQPQHF. In DNA form, the CDR3 reads TGTGCCAGTAGTATGGGGACAGGGATGTATCAGCCCCAGCATTTT. Full variable domain (rest looked up from reference TRBV19 and TRBJ1-5): DGGITQSPKYLFRKEGQNVTLSCEQNLNHDAMYWYRQDPGQGLRLIYYSQIVNDFQKGDIAEGYSVSREKKESFPLTVTSAQKNPTAFYLCASSMGTGMYQPQHFGDGTRLSIL.

This clone was observed a handful of times. The chain combines TRBV6-5 with TRBJ1-2; unclear D gene. This CDR3 region has 13 residues. Germline lookup yields CDR1 MNHEY and CDR2 SVGAGI. V was shortened by 0 bases and J by 1 base, with 3 bases between the two germline ends. The CDR3 DNA reads as TGTGCCAGCAGTTACTCCAGTAACTATGGCTACACCTTC. Its translation: CASSYSSNYGYTF.

V and J are TRBV10-3 and TRBJ2-2; 12 positions agree with TRBD2. There are 16 residues in the CDR3. Trimming took 3 bases from V and 9 from J; bases not matched to a gene: 8. Germline loops: CDR1 ENHRY, CDR2 SYGVKD. The CDR3 is CAISDGLAGGHRELFF. DNA of the CDR3: TGTGCCATCAGTGATGGGCTAGCGGGGGGGCACCGGGAGCTGTTTTTT.

The rearrangement uses TRBV5-1 and TRBJ1-2; D remains ambiguous. Germline loops: CDR1 SGHRS, CDR2 YFSETQ. CDR3 length: 16 residues. The V end lost 0 bases, the J end lost 6 bases, and 18 bases lay between the germline ends. The CDR3 DNA follows: TGCGCCAGCAGCTTGGTGTATTCCCCACAGAGAGATGGCTACACCTTC. This gives the protein CASSLVYSPQRDGYTF.